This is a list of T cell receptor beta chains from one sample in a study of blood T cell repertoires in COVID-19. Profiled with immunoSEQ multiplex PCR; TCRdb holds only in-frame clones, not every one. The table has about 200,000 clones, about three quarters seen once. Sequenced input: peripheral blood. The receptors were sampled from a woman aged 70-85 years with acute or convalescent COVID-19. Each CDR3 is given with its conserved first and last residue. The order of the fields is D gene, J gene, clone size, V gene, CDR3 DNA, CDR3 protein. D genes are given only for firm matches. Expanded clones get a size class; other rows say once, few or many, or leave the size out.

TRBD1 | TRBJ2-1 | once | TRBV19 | TGTGCCAGTAGTATAAACAGGGGGGTCAATGAGCAGTTCTTC | CASSINRGVNEQFF
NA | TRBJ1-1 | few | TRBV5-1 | TGCGCCAGCAGCGAGGGGGTCCTCAACACTGAAGCTTTCTTT | CASSEGVLNTEAFF
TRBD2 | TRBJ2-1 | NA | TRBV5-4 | TGTGCCAGCAGACCGACTAGCGGGACTTACAATGAGCAGTTCTTC | CASRPTSGTYNEQFF
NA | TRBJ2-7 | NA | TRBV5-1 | TGCGCCAGCAGCTTGACCGGGAACTCCTACGAGCAGTACTTC | CASSLTGNSYEQYF
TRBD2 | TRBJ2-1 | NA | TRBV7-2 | TGTGCCAGCAGCTTCCGACTAGCGGGAGACCCCGGTGAGCAGTTCTTC | CASSFRLAGDPGEQFF
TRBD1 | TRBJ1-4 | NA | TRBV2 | TGTGCCAGCAGACCGGGACAGGGACATGAAAAACTGTTTTTT | CASRPGQGHEKLFF
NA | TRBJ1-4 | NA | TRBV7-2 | TGTGCCAGCAGCTCAACAGTTGGAGGGGTAACTAATGAAAAACTGTTTTTT | CASSSTVGGVTNEKLFF
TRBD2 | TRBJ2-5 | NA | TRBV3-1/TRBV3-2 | TGTGCCAGCAGCCAAGCGGGGATGGGACTAGCGGGAAAGGAGACCCAGTACTTC | CASSQAGMGLAGKETQYF
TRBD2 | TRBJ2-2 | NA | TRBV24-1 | TGTGCCACCAGTGATCCGGAAGGGACTAGCGGGAACACCGGGGAGCTGTTTTTT | CATSDPEGTSGNTGELFF
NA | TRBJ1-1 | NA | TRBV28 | TGTGCCAGCAGTTTGGCACGCGGGGAGGAAGCTTTCTTT | CASSLARGEEAFF
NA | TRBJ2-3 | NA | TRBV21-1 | TGTGCCAGCAGCACGAGACTAGCGGGAGGAGTGGCAGATACGCAGTATTTT | CASSTRLAGGVADTQYF
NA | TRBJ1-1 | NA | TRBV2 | TGTGCCAGCAACGACCGACTCGGCACTGAAGCTTTCTTT | CASNDRLGTEAFF
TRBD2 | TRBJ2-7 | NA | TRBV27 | TGTGCCAGCAGTTCTGGGCTAGCGGTGTACGAGCAGTACTTC | CASSSGLAVYEQYF
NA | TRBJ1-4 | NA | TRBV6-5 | TGTGCCAGCCTACTTAGGGAGGTCGGTAATGAAAAACTGTTTTTT | CASLLREVGNEKLFF
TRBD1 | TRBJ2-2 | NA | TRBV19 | TGTGCCAGTAGCCAGGGACAGATATTCACCGGGGAGCTGTTTTTT | CASSQGQIFTGELFF
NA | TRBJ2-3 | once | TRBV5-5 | TGTGCCAGCAGCTTGGCCTGGGGCTCGATCACAGATACGCAGTATTTT | CASSLAWGSITDTQYF
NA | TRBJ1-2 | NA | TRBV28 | TGTGCCAGCACCTCGCCCGGCCCTGAGGACTACACCTTC | CASTSPGPEDYTF
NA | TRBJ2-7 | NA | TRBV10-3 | TGTGCCATCAGTGAGTCGGCCCAAGTCGAGCAGTACTTC | CAISESAQVEQYF
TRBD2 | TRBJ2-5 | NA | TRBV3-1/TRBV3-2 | TGTGCCAGCAGCGCAGCGGGAGGCCAGTACTTC | CASSAAGGQYF
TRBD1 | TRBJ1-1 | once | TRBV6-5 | TGTGCCACCAGACAGGGGAGTGAAGCTTTCTTT | CATRQGSEAFF
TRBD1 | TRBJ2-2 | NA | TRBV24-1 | TGTGCCACCAGTGGGGACAGGCAGAACACCGGGGAGCTGTTTTTT | CATSGDRQNTGELFF
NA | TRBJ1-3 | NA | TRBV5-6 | TGTGCCAGCAGCTTGGGCAGTCCTGGAAACACCATATATTTT | CASSLGSPGNTIYF
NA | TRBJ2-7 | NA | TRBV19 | TGTGCCAGTAGTATGCCCCACAGCACGAGCTCCTACGAGCAGTACTTC | CASSMPHSTSSYEQYF
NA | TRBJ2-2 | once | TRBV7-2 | TGTGCCAGCAGCTTAGGGCAGAACACCGGGGAGCTGTTTTTT | CASSLGQNTGELFF
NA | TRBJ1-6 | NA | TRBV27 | TGTGCCAGCAGTTTAGATCAGGGCCGTTATAATTCACCCCTCCACTTT | CASSLDQGRYNSPLHF
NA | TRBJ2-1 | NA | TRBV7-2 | TGTGCCAGCAGCTTGCAATCGATCGGACAGTCGCGGAGTGAGCAGTTCTTC | CASSLQSIGQSRSEQFF
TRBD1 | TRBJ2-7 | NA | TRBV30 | TGTGCCTGGAGGCAACAGGGGACCTACGAGCAGTACTTC | CAWRQQGTYEQYF
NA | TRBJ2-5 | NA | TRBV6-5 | TGTGCCAGCAACAAGGGGCAACAGGGAGAGACCCAGTACTTC | CASNKGQQGETQYF
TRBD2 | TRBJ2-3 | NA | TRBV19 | TGTGCCAGTAGTATTCAATTAACTAGCGGGGCCAGAAGAGATACGCAGTATTTT | CASSIQLTSGARRDTQYF
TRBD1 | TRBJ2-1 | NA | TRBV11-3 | TGTGCCAGCAGCTTAAGGGGGCCAAGTTCCACCTACAATGAGCAGTTCTTC | CASSLRGPSSTYNEQFF
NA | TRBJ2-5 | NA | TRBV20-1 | TGCAGTGCTAGTGCAGGCGCCCTGGAGACCCAGTACTTC | CSASAGALETQYF